This T cell receptor (beta chain) came from a study of T cells in women clearing cervical HPV infection. Study-level information: Controls were women whose single incident HPV16 infection cleared within 12 months without precancer or cancer. Whole-study results and caveats: Timing of associations relative to infection is unclear; T-cell subsets were not isolated. CIN3+ cases had significantly higher TCR richness than controls; evenness did not differ.

Average input was 1200 ng genomic DNA for immunoSEQ TCR beta CDR3 amplification. Assay: immunoSEQ multiplex PCR; the TCRdb copy retains only in-frame clones and omits some. This listing includes 40,000 to 60,000 clones. With 4 bases removed from V and 7 bases from J, the gap between germline ends came to 10 bases. The CDR3 spans 13 residues. Per the germline V gene, CDR1 is MGHRA and CDR2 is YSYEKL. Points on this clone: Its antigen is not identified. Read sequence stops 3 residues before the CDR3 end, and the germline J gene provides the missing end.

This TCR came from a woman between 18 and 75 years old with a cervical HPV16 infection that either progressed to CIN3+ or cleared (not recorded which). The chain employs TRBV4-1 and TRBJ2-2; TRBD2 might be the D (6 bases). Sequenced: blood buffy coat. CDR3 in amino acids: CASSLRDFGELFF. The CDR3 bases that were read are TGCGCCAGCAGCCTTAGGGACTTCGGGGAG.